This TCR beta chain was documented in a study of blood T cell repertoires in COVID-19. Study summary: T cells, B-cell-depleted T cells, or PBMCs provided the cDNA or gDNA that served as material.

TCRdb's table, derived via immunoSEQ multiplex PCR, lists solely in-frame clones and lacks some. The table records about 280,000 clones, around nine tenths of them present only once. Per the germline V gene, CDR1 is LGHNA and CDR2 is YNFKEQ. V was clipped by 1 base and J by 0 bases; unmatched bases: 6. The length of the CDR3 is 17 residues. Patients in Seattle were enrolled during active infection, then followed longitudinally. The chain joins TRBV4-2 to TRBJ2-3, with TRBD2 identical over 8 bases. Sequencing input: peripheral blood. This sequence originates from a woman aged 25 to 39 with COVID-19, enrolled during active disease. The CDR3 is CASSQVGLAKSTDTQYF. For the CDR3, the DNA is TGTGCCAGCAGCCAAGTCGGACTAGCAAAAAGCACAGATACGCAGTATTTT.